This paragraph covers one T cell receptor (beta chain) sequence. Its antigen is as yet unknown. The sample belongs to a study of Graves' ophthalmopathy and Graves' hyperthyroidism. Study summary: The term stable hyperthyroidism indicated an absence of ophthalmopathy within 18 months of follow-up. Study findings and constraints: Sensitivity reached 85% to 90% and specificity around 81% for a 13-signature model separating ophthalmopathy from stable hyperthyroidism.

Amplified TCR beta CDR3 regions were obtained using RNA transcripts as template. Scientists carried out first-round RT-PCR using HTBI primers and then a second-round multiplex PCR. In TCRdb, the multiplex PCR reads were re-called with MiXCR into one record per CDR3 protein. Among about 590,000 distinct CDR3 sequences listed, about 35% were seen once. This CDR3 is built from 13 residues. V was pared by 5 bases and J by 5 bases, with 15 bases between. Germline V CDR1 and CDR2: SQVTM, ANQGSEA. Patients with other autoimmune diseases, uncontrolled infections, pregnancy or lactation were excluded. Sequences were obtained from peripheral blood or thyroid tissue (not recorded which). This chain links TRBV29-1 with TRBJ2-5; D may be TRBD2 (6 bases). The sequence derives from an adult man with Graves' hyperthyroidism. For the CDR3, the DNA is TGCAGCGTTTGGACTAACGGGGAGGAGACCCAGTACTTC. This sequence encodes CSVWTNGEETQYF.